The 20 T cell receptor beta chains listed next were all sequenced from one sample in a study of cytomegalovirus exposure and HLA in healthy donors. 60 Vbeta and 13 Jbeta primers were used in PCR. Clones were sequenced by immunoSEQ multiplex PCR, and TCRdb holds only the in-frame ones, with some missing. Here the sample spans under 100,000 clones, under 90% being singletons. Sequenced material: PBMCs. These TCRs come from a woman aged 65 to 85 in good health and CMV-seropositive.

The chain links TRBV7-9 to TRBJ2-4; no reliable D call. V was trimmed by 2 bases and J by 1 base, leaving 9 bases between them. The CDR3 has 15 amino acids. Germline V gene data show CDR1 as SEHNR and CDR2 as FQNEAQ (reference sequence). The CDR3 sequence: CASSLLELAKNIQYF. As DNA, the CDR3 is TGTGCCAGCAGCTTATTAGAACTCGCCAAAAACATTCAGTACTTC.

This chain uses TRBV11-3 with TRBJ2-1; 13 bases agree with TRBD2. The length of the CDR3 is 16 residues. Germline CDR1 and CDR2: SGHNT and YENEEA. Trimming at V came to 6 bases and at J to 7 bases, leaving 9 bases not matched to a gene. CDR3 residues: CASSRPTSGRPNEQFF. CDR3 bases: TGTGCCAGCAGTCGCCCGACTAGCGGGAGGCCGAATGAGCAGTTCTTC. The whole variable domain, remainder taken from reference TRBV11-3 and TRBJ2-1, is EAGVVQSPRYKIIEKKQPVAFWCNPISGHNTLYWYLQNLGQGPELLIRYENEEAVDDSQLPKDRFSAERLKGVDSTLKIQPAELGDSAVYLCASSRPTSGRPNEQFFGPGTRLTVL.

This chain joins TRBV7-9 and TRBJ2-1; a possible D gene is TRBD2 (5 bases). Germline V gene data show CDR1 as SEHNR and CDR2 as FQNEAQ (reference sequence). V was pared by 2 bases and J by 4 bases, with 6 bases between. The CDR3 has 13 amino acids. CDR3 protein: CASSLSGYNEQFF. The DNA of the CDR3 is TGTGCCAGCAGCTTAAGCGGATACAATGAGCAGTTCTTC.

The J gene is TRBJ1-4, the V gene TRBV5-1; D not certain. Germline V gives CDR1 SGHRS, CDR2 YFSETQ. V shed 2 bases and J shed 1 base, with 6 bases lying between them. This CDR3 is built from 14 residues. In DNA, the CDR3 is TGCGCCAGCAGCTTCCGGAGAACTAATGAAAAACTGTTTTTT. Its translation is CASSFRRTNEKLFF.

The genes are TRBV14 and TRBJ2-1, with 12 bases fitting TRBD2. The germline V gene has CDR1 SGHDN and CDR2 FVKESK. The ends lost 4 bases at V and 5 bases at J; junction bases unmatched: 6. The CDR3 spans 16 residues. This CDR3 is CASSRQLAGGNNEQFF. For the CDR3, the DNA is TGTGCCAGCAGCCGCCAACTAGCGGGAGGTAACAATGAGCAGTTCTTC.

This clone was seen just once. J is TRBJ1-2 and V is TRBV27, with TRBD1 as a possible D gene (5 bases). In germline, CDR1 is MNHEY, CDR2 SMNVEV (reference sequence). This CDR3 region has 13 residues. V shed 3 bases and J shed 4 bases, with 9 bases lying between them. The DNA for the CDR3 is TGTGCCAGCAGTTTGAGGGGAGGCTATGGCTACACCTTC. It encodes CASSLRGGYGYTF.

V usage is TRBV27 and J usage is TRBJ1-1; 8 bases agree with TRBD1. The CDR3 runs 16 residues. V lost 1 base and J lost 1; bases outside the gene matches: 5. Germline lookup yields CDR1 MNHEY and CDR2 SMNVEV (reference sequence). In DNA form, the CDR3 reads TGTGCCAGCAGTTTATTGCGGACAGGGAAGAACACTGAAGCTTTCTTT. This gives the protein CASSLLRTGKNTEAFF.

The rearrangement links TRBV5-1 to TRBJ1-1; no firm D call. CDR3 length: 11 residues. Trimming stripped 6 bases from V and 5 bases from J, with 8 bases between. CDR1 is SGHRS and CDR2 is YFSETQ in the germline V gene. The CDR3 region is CASISGTEAFF. The CDR3 region has the DNA TGCGCCAGCATCTCCGGGACTGAAGCTTTCTTT.

The gene calls are TRBV5-5 and TRBJ2-7; no firm D call. The germline CDR1 and CDR2 sequences are SGHKS and YYEKEE (reference sequence). The ends were cut back, 0 bases at V and 1 base at J, with 5 bases in the middle. The CDR3 totals 13 residues. In DNA, the CDR3 is TGTGCCAGCAGCTTGGGTAGTTCCTACGAGCAGTACTTC. Amino acids: CASSLGSSYEQYF.

This clone is a singleton in its sample. This rearrangement joins TRBV4-1 to TRBJ2-1; possible D gene TRBD2, 6 bases. CDR1 MGHRA and CDR2 YSYEKL come from the germline V gene. The CDR3 spans 20 residues. The V end was cut by 0 bases, the J end by 0 bases, with 21 bases between. CDR3: CASSQELVERVGSSYNEQFF. The CDR3 DNA reads as TGCGCCAGCAGCCAAGAGCTTGTGGAGCGGGTAGGGTCCTCCTACAATGAGCAGTTCTTC.

The chain employs TRBV25-1 and TRBJ2-2; 7 positions match TRBD1. With V trimmed by 0 bases and J by 4 bases, 8 bases remained unmatched. The germline V gene has CDR1 MGHDK and CDR2 SYGVNS. The CDR3 runs 17 residues. CDR3 DNA: TGTGCCAGCAGTGAATATGGTACAGGGGTAGCCACCGGGGAGCTGTTTTTT. Translated: CASSEYGTGVATGELFF.

The chain recombines TRBV29-1 with TRBJ2-1; D possibly corresponds to TRBD1 (5 bases). Trimming stripped 6 bases from V and 2 bases from J, with 11 bases between. Germline CDR1 is SQVTM and CDR2 is ANQGSEA. The CDR3 is 13 residues long. The CDR3 spells CSVRQSAYNEQFF. CDR3 in DNA: TGCAGCGTGCGACAGAGCGCCTACAATGAGCAGTTCTTC.

The chain couples TRBV27 to TRBJ2-5, with TRBD2 matching over 7 bases. After removal of 4 bases from V and 1 base from J, the junction contained 3 bases not matched to a gene. Germline CDR1 reads MNHEY; CDR2 reads SMNVEV (reference sequence). The CDR3 extends over 14 amino acids. In DNA, the CDR3 is TGTGCCAGCAGTTCGTGGGGGGGCCAAGAGACCCAGTACTTC. This sequence encodes CASSSWGGQETQYF.

The gene calls are TRBV5-1 and TRBJ2-5; 8 bases are shared with TRBD2. This CDR3 is 15 amino acids long. Trimming removed 0 bases from V and 5 bases from J; junction bases left unmatched: 6. Per the germline V gene, CDR1 is SGHRS and CDR2 is YFSETQ. CDR3 sequence (DNA): TGCGCCAGCAGCTTGGAGCGGGGGCTGGGGGAGACCCAGTACTTC. It is translated as CASSLERGLGETQYF.

The V gene is TRBV29-1, the J gene TRBJ2-1, with D unclear. The CDR3 is 13 amino acids. The germline V gene encodes CDR1 SQVTM and CDR2 ANQGSEA. This chain's CDR3 is CSLLLPDWNEQFF. In nucleotides, the CDR3 is TGCAGTTTACTACTCCCAGATTGGAATGAGCAGTTCTTC.

The chain employs TRBV5-1 and TRBJ2-7; 13 bases line up with TRBD2. There are 16 residues in the CDR3. The V gene end was trimmed by 2 bases and the J gene end by 5 bases; junction bases not matched to a gene: 7. The germline gives CDR1 SGHRS, CDR2 YFSETQ. The CDR3 DNA reads TGCGCCAGCAGCTTCCTGACTAGCGGGAGGACAGACGAGCAGTACTTC. It specifies CASSFLTSGRTDEQYF.

The chain recombines TRBV19 with TRBJ1-4; 11 bases are a match to TRBD1. The germline V gene has CDR1 LNHDA and CDR2 SQIVND (reference sequence). V lost 5 bases and J lost 8; bases outside the gene matches: 7. The CDR3 runs 15 residues. The CDR3 nucleotides read TGTGCCAGTAGTCCTCGGGACAGGGGGAGAGAAAAACTGTTTTTT. Its protein product is CASSPRDRGREKLFF.

The chain employs TRBV19 and TRBJ2-1, with TRBD2 matching 12 bases. The CDR3 length is 20 residues. V shed 7 bases and J 9 bases; nucleotides not matched to a gene: 25. Germline values: CDR1 LNHDA, CDR2 SQIVND (reference sequence). CDR3 bases: TGTGCCAGTATCTCCCCTCTAGCGGGAGGGCATTTTTACGCAGATACTGAGCAGTTCTTC. It specifies CASISPLAGGHFYADTEQFF.

The V call is TRBV11-3, the J call TRBJ1-3; 7 bases map to TRBD1. The CDR3 sequence is 15 residues long. The germline gives CDR1 SGHNT, CDR2 YENEEA. J gave up 1 base and V 5 bases, and 5 bases lay outside the gene matches. The CDR3 loop reads CASSLYRGSGNTIYF. In DNA, the CDR3 is TGTGCCAGCAGCCTTTACAGGGGTTCTGGAAACACCATATATTTT. The full variable domain, with the rest looked up from reference TRBV11-3 and TRBJ1-3, is EAGVVQSPRYKIIEKKQPVAFWCNPISGHNTLYWYLQNLGQGPELLIRYENEEAVDDSQLPKDRFSAERLKGVDSTLKIQPAELGDSAVYLCASSLYRGSGNTIYFGEGSWLTVV.

In this sample, this clone turned up a few times. The rearrangement links TRBV6-6 to TRBJ2-7; D perhaps matches TRBD1 (6 bases). V dropped 2 bases and J dropped 2 bases, with 10 bases sitting between them. The CDR3 extends over 14 amino acids. Per germline, CDR1 MNHNY and CDR2 SVGAGI (reference sequence). The CDR3 nucleotides read TGTGCCAGCAGTTACGGGGGCTTCACCTACGAGCAGTACTTC. Encoded protein: CASSYGGFTYEQYF.